The next 7 T cell receptor beta chains were all read from a single sample in a study of T cell repertoires in cytomegalovirus infection (dated by TCRdb to the late 2010s). TCRdb names Illumina HiSeq 1500 as the instrument used. TCRdb reworked the public reads: Q25 trimming with fastp, MiXCR clone assembly, productive beta chains retained. Merged by CDR3 protein, the rows form single entries marked with the most common genes and DNA. The table for this sample lists roughly 60,000 distinct CDR3 sequences; roughly 32% of them were counted only once. Approximately 70% of the sample lies in the top ten. The antigens these receptors bind are not known. The sequenced material came from PBMCs, sequenced either directly or after in vitro stimulation (not recorded which). The receptors here all came from a human donor in good health (CMV status not recorded). Some clones in this sample may be carry-over from other donors' samples.

This chain joins TRBV12-5 and TRBJ1-2; D call uncertain. The CDR3 runs 12 residues. The germline V gene encodes CDR1 LGHNT and CDR2 FRNRAP. Trimming pared 6 bases from V and 4 bases from J, leaving 9 bases between. The CDR3 spells CASGNTAYGYTF. CDR3 sequence (DNA): TGTGCTAGTGGAAACACAGCCTATGGCTACACCTTC.

The rearrangement joins TRBV24-1 to TRBJ2-3; D is uncertain. CDR3 length: 15 amino acids. Germline V gene data show CDR1 as KGHDR and CDR2 as SFDVKD. V gave up 2 bases and J gave up 0 bases, with 8 bases separating them. The CDR3 loop is CATSDSRSSTDTQYF. CDR3 DNA sequence: TGTGCCACCAGTGATTCACGATCTAGCACAGATACGCAGTATTTT.

This clonotype was recorded a few times. The J gene is TRBJ2-7, the V gene TRBV28; TRBD1 aligns across 8 bases. Germline V gene sequence: CDR1 MDHEN, CDR2 SYDVKM. The CDR3 covers 14 residues. After removal of 2 bases from V and 2 bases from J, the junction contained 2 bases not matched to a gene. CDR3 amino acids: CASSLGQGPYEQYF. The CDR3 nucleotides read TGTGCCAGCAGTTTAGGACAGGGCCCCTACGAGCAGTACTTC. The full variable domain, in which reference TRBV28 and TRBJ2-7 provide the parts outside the CDR3, is DVKVTQSSRYLVKRTGEKVFLECVQDMDHENMFWYRQDPGLGLRLIYFSYDVKMKEKGDIPEGYSVSREKKERFSLILESASTNQTSMYLCASSLGQGPYEQYFGPGTRLTVT.

This chain uses TRBV14 with TRBJ1-1; tentative D call: TRBD1 (5 bases). The CDR3 runs to 12 residues. Trimming removed 6 bases at V and 5 bases at J, with 10 bases between. In germline, CDR1 is SGHDN, CDR2 FVKESK. The CDR3 DNA reads as TGTGCCAGCAGGGGCGGGGGGACTGAAGCTTTCTTT. Translating it yields CASRGGGTEAFF.

This clonotype was observed at least ten times. This rearrangement joins TRBV7-2 to TRBJ1-6, with a weak D call TRBD1 (6 bases). This CDR3 comprises 14 residues. Deletions cut 4 bases from V and 17 bases from J, with 21 bases between. Germline V CDR1 and CDR2: SGHTA, FQGNSA. CDR3 amino acids: CASSWRYSGTRVHF. The CDR3 bases are TGTGCCAGCAGCTGGAGATACTCCGGGACACGCGTCCACTTT.

The gene calls are TRBV10-3 and TRBJ2-5; D ambiguous. CDR3 length: 13 residues. Trimming took off 11 bases at V and 1 base at J, with 14 bases between the two ends. CDR1 is ENHRY, CDR2 SYGVKD, per germline. CDR3 residues: CAVKGASQETQYF. CDR3 coding DNA: TGTGCCGTCAAGGGCGCCTCCCAAGAGACCCAGTACTTC.

In this sample, this clonotype turned up a few times. The V call is TRBV12-3 or TRBV12-4, the J call TRBJ1-1, with D maybe TRBD1 (6 bases). This CDR3 is 16 amino acids long. Trimming removed 0 bases from V and 0 bases from J, with 11 bases in between. CDR3 protein: CASSLAGQNLNTEAFF. The CDR3 coding sequence is TGTGCCAGCAGTTTAGCCGGACAGAACTTGAACACTGAAGCTTTCTTT.